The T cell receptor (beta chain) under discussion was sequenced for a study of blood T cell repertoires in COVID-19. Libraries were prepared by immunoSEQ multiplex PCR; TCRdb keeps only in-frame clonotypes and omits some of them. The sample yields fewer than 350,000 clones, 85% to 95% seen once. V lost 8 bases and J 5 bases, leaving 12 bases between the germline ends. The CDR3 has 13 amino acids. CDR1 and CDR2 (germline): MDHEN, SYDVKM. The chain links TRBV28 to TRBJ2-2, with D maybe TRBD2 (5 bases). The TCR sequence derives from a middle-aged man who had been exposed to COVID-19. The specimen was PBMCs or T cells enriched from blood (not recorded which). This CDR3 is CASRETGTGELFF. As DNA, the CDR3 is TGTGCCAGCCGTGAGACGGGGACCGGGGAGCTGTTTTTT.